A single sample gave rise to the 9 T cell receptor beta chains below, sequenced in a study of T cell repertoires in ileal Crohn's disease. Time point noted: proximal margin of the surgical specimen (macroscopically non-inflamed). Assay: immunoSEQ multiplex PCR; the TCRdb copy retains only in-frame clones and omits some. The sample comprises several thousand clones, 74% of which are singletons, and roughly 8.7% rests with the top ten. Sequenced material: ileal tissue. Every receptor here comes from an adult with Crohn's disease.

The rearrangement uses TRBV15 and TRBJ2-7; D not certain. Trimming cost V 0 bases and J 6 bases, with 3 bases left between them. The V gene's germline CDR1 is LNHNV and CDR2 YYDKDF (reference sequence). The CDR3 is 11 residues long. CDR3 DNA: TGTGCCACCAGCAGAGAGGGCGAGCAGTACTTC. Its translation: CATSREGEQYF.

The table lists this clone with a count of one. V gene TRBV14 combines with J gene TRBJ2-3, with 7 bases fitting TRBD2. Germline V gene lookup returns CDR1 SGHDN and CDR2 FVKESK. Unmatched junction bases numbered 13, after V lost 1 base and J lost 0 bases. The CDR3 spans 19 residues. This CDR3 reads CASSQGGFSGPTSTDTQYF. The CDR3 nucleotides read TGTGCCAGCAGCCAAGGCGGGTTTAGCGGGCCTACTAGCACAGATACGCAGTATTTT. The whole variable domain, filled in from reference TRBV14 and TRBJ2-3, reads EAGVTQFPSHSVIEKGQTVTLRCDPISGHDNLYWYRRVMGKEIKFLLHFVKESKQDESGMPNNRFLAERTGGTYSTLKVQPAELEDSGVYFCASSQGGFSGPTSTDTQYFGPGTRLTVL.

The chain links TRBV6-5 to TRBJ2-5; a weak D match, TRBD2 (5 bases). The V gene lost 2 bases and the J gene lost 6 bases, with 19 bases spanning the gap. Per the germline V gene, CDR1 is MNHEY and CDR2 is SVGAGI. This CDR3 comprises 16 residues. Here the CDR3 reads CASSYVGFTSQKTQYF. The CDR3, as DNA: TGTGCCAGCAGTTACGTTGGGTTTACTAGTCAGAAGACCCAGTACTTC.

CDR3 in amino acids: CASNPWGGEGQPQHF. In DNA, the CDR3 is TGTGCCAGCAATCCCTGGGGGGGGGAAGGGCAGCCCCAGCATTTT. The chain uses TRBV28 and TRBJ1-5, with a possible D match to TRBD1 (5 bases). V lost 7 bases and J 7 bases, leaving 20 bases between the germline ends. The CDR3 covers 15 residues. Germline-derived CDR1 and CDR2 are MDHEN and SYDVKM.

On this clone itself: Other DNA sequences in the same sample also yield this CDR3. This chain connects TRBV2 to TRBJ2-1; 12 nucleotides match TRBD2. Germline-derived CDR1 and CDR2 are SNHLY and FYNNEI. There are 14 residues in the CDR3. The V segment lost 6 bases and the J segment 9 bases; nucleotides outside the gene matches: 6. The CDR3 DNA reads as TGTGCCAGCAGGGGGGCTAGCGGGAGGGGTGAGCAGTTCTTC. Amino acids: CASRGASGRGEQFF.

This clone was seen only once. The chain employs TRBV29-1 and TRBJ2-7; D unclear. The CDR3 is made up of 14 amino acids. V shed 6 bases and J shed 6 bases, with 21 bases lying between them. Per germline, CDR1 SQVTM and CDR2 ANQGSEA. The CDR3 sequence is CSVKSGPVLSEQYF. CDR3 nucleotides: TGCAGCGTCAAATCCGGGCCCGTATTATCCGAGCAGTACTTC.

This chain joins TRBV10-3 and TRBJ2-3, with 10 positions matching TRBD2. V was clipped by 2 bases and J by 6 bases; unmatched bases: 8. Germline assignment: CDR1 ENHRY and CDR2 SYGVKD. The CDR3 sequence is 16 residues long. The CDR3, as DNA: TGTGCCATCAGTGAGGGGGCTAGCGGGAGTTTGGATACGCAGTATTTT. The encoded protein is CAISEGASGSLDTQYF.

A few counts support this clone. The chain links TRBV27 to TRBJ1-2, with 8 bases lining up with TRBD1. CDR1 is MNHEY, CDR2 SMNVEV, per germline (reference sequence). V shed 0 bases, J shed 6 bases, and the junction held 9 bases outside the gene matches. This CDR3 region has 16 residues. The CDR3 loop reads CASSLSAPTGANGYTF. For the CDR3, the DNA is TGTGCCAGCAGTTTATCGGCCCCGACAGGGGCCAATGGCTACACCTTC.

The V call is TRBV29-1, the J call TRBJ1-3; 7 positions agree with TRBD1. J was trimmed by 0 bases and V by 6 bases; bases with no gene match: 2. This CDR3 spans 13 amino acids. CDR1 and CDR2 from the germline V gene are SQVTM and ANQGSEA. In DNA form, the CDR3 reads TGCAGCGTGGGACAGATCTCTGGAAACACCATATATTTT. Translating it yields CSVGQISGNTIYF.